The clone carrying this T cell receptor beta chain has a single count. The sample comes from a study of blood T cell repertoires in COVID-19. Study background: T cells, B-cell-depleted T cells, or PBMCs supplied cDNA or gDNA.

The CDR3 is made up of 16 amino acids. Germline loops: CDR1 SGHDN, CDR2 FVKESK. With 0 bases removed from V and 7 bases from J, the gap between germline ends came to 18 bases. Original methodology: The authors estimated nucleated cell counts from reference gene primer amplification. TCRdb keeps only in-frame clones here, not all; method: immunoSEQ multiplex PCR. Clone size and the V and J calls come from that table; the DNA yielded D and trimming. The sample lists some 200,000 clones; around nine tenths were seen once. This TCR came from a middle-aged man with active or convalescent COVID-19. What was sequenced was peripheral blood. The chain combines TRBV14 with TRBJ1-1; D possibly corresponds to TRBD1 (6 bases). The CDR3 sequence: CASSQDVGGWEGEAFF. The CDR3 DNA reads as TGTGCCAGCAGCCAAGATGTGGGGGGCTGGGAGGGTGAAGCTTTCTTT. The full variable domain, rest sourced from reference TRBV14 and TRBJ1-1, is EAGVTQFPSHSVIEKGQTVTLRCDPISGHDNLYWYRRVMGKEIKFLLHFVKESKQDESGMPNNRFLAERTGGTYSTLKVQPAELEDSGVYFCASSQDVGGWEGEAFFGQGTRLTVV.